This TCR beta chain appears in the sequencing data of a study of blood T cell repertoires in COVID-19. The overall study: Collection of acute and convalescent COVID-19 samples took place in the United States, Italy and Spain. T cells, B-cell-depleted T cells, or PBMCs provided the cDNA or gDNA that served as material.

This CDR3 has 13 residues. Trimming shortened V by 10 bases and J by 2 bases, and 10 bases separated the two germline ends. The germline V gene encodes CDR1 SGDLS and CDR2 YYNGEE. The protocol was immunoSEQ multiplex PCR, while the TCRdb copy is restricted to in-frame clones and leaves out a portion. The sample has nearly 45,000 clones; 87% are singletons. The clonotype was recovered from a woman of 80 years or more in a cohort sampled during active or convalescent COVID-19. This rearrangement joins TRBV9 to TRBJ2-6; unclear D gene. Sequenced material: peripheral blood. The CDR3 reads CASEEPGANVLTF. The DNA of the CDR3 is TGTGCCTCTGAGGAGCCTGGGGCCAACGTCCTGACTTTC.